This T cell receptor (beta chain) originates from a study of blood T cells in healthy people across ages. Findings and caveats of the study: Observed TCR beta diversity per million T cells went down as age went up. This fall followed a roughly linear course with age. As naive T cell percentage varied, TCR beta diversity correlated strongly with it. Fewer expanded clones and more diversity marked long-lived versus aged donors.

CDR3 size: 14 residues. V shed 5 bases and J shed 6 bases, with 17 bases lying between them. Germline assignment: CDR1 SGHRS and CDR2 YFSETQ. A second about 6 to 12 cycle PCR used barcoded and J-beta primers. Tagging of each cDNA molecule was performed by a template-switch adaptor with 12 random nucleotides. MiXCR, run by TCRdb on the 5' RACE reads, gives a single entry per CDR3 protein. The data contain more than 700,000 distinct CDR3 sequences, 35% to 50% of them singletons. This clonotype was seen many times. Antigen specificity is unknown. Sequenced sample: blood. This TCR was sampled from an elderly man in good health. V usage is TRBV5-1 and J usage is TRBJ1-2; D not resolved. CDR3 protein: CASSFSPRVDGYTF. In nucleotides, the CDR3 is TGCGCCAGCAGTTTTTCCCCTCGGGTCGATGGCTACACCTTC.